A single sample gave rise to the 14 T cell receptor beta chains below, sequenced in a study of T-cell memory formation after mild COVID-19 (dated by TCRdb to the early 2020s). The receptor library was made with 5' RACE. TCRdb records Illumina NovaSeq 6000 as the sequencer. Using fastp trimming at Q25 and MiXCR clonotype assembly, TCRdb reanalyzed the public sequencing data and kept in-frame beta chains. Rows are unified per CDR3 protein, each entry keeping the most common DNA and genes. Counted in this sample were a few hundred thousand distinct CDR3 sequences; 20% to 25% of them appeared once. The top ten hold about 12% of the sample. The sample consisted of PBMCs or a T cell subset sorted from them (not recorded which). The receptors come from an adult woman who had mild COVID-19 (a few samples of this study predate the infection). The sample titles of this study are shuffled in the database, so cell type and time point are left out; the donor was told from shared clones.

The table lists this clonotype with a few counts. This chain links TRBV19 with TRBJ1-3; no clear D gene. Trimming removed 8 bases from V and 2 bases from J, with 10 bases in between. Germline loops: CDR1 LNHDA, CDR2 SQIVND (reference sequence). The CDR3 contains 13 residues. The CDR3 spells CASFGGTGNTIYF. The CDR3 DNA is TGTGCCAGTTTCGGAGGAACTGGAAACACCATATATTTT.

V and J are TRBV15 and TRBJ2-7; D gene unclear. The V end was cut by 4 bases, the J end by 4 bases, with 8 bases between. This CDR3 has 12 residues. Germline V gene data show CDR1 as LNHNV and CDR2 as YYDKDF (reference sequence). The CDR3 DNA reads TGTGCCACCAGCAAGACTGGTTACGAGCAGTACTTC. Translating gives CATSKTGYEQYF.

This clonotype has a handful of counts. The V call is TRBV6-2 or TRBV6-3, the J call TRBJ2-2, with 8 positions matching TRBD2. This CDR3 spans 15 amino acids. The germline V gene has CDR1 MNHEY and CDR2 SVGEGT. V lost 7 bases to trimming and J lost 5 bases; unmatched junction nucleotides: 9. The CDR3 is CASKKEAGETGELFF. The DNA of the CDR3 is TGTGCCAGCAAGAAAGAAGCGGGAGAAACCGGGGAGCTGTTTTTT.

This clonotype was counted a few times. The J gene is TRBJ1-1, the V gene TRBV5-5; 8 positions match TRBD1. J was trimmed by 4 bases and V by 9 bases; bases with no gene match: 17. This CDR3 has 16 amino acids. Looked up from germline, CDR1 is SGHKS and CDR2 is YYEKEE (reference sequence). The CDR3 sequence is CATSRTGSGVSTEAFF. The DNA of the CDR3 is TGTGCCACATCTCGGACAGGGTCTGGGGTTTCCACTGAAGCTTTCTTT.

The CDR3: CASRQQLGGRDEQFF. Written as DNA, the CDR3 is TGTGCCAGCAGACAACAGCTAGGGGGTAGGGATGAGCAGTTCTTC. The chain couples TRBV7-2 to TRBJ2-1, with D possibly being TRBD1 (6 bases). Trimming took off 6 bases at V and 8 bases at J, with 20 bases between the two ends. This CDR3 is built from 15 residues. Germline CDR1 is SGHTA and CDR2 is FQGNSA.

The genes are TRBV6-6 and TRBJ2-2; possibly TRBD2 for D (7 bases). Germline CDR1 and CDR2: MNHNY and SVGAGI (reference sequence). The CDR3 totals 15 residues. With 7 bases removed from V and 1 base from J, the gap between germline ends came to 13 bases. CDR3 sequence reads: CASKRDILNTGELFF. The CDR3 nucleotides read TGTGCCAGCAAGCGGGACATCCTGAACACCGGGGAGCTGTTTTTT.

V and J are TRBV12-3 or TRBV12-4 and TRBJ2-7; 9 bases are shared with TRBD2. The CDR3 runs 15 residues. Trimming at V came to 3 bases and at J to 2 bases, leaving 5 bases not matched to a gene. The CDR3 loop is CASSFERGATYEQYF. The CDR3 DNA sequence: TGTGCCAGCAGTTTCGAGCGGGGGGCAACCTACGAGCAGTACTTC.

This chain joins TRBV5-1 and TRBJ2-7; D uncertain. Between the trimmed V and J ends, which lost 0 bases and 2 bases, there was a span of 9 bases. Germline V gives CDR1 SGHRS, CDR2 YFSETQ. CDR3 length: 14 amino acids. For the CDR3, the DNA is TGCGCCAGCAGCTTGGACGGGTTTACCTACGAGCAGTACTTC. Its protein product is CASSLDGFTYEQYF.

There are a few counts of this clonotype. The chain couples TRBV20-1 to TRBJ2-7; TRBD2 matches at 8 bases. Germline loops: CDR1 DFQATT, CDR2 SNEGSKA (reference sequence). The CDR3 is 14 amino acids. The ends lost 7 bases at V and 0 bases at J; junction bases unmatched: 8. The CDR3 nucleotides read TGCAGTGTTCTGACCGGGACTAGCTCCTACGAGCAGTACTTC. It yields the protein CSVLTGTSSYEQYF.

This clonotype was detected a few times. This chain links TRBV11-2 with TRBJ1-1, with D uncertain. V was clipped by 5 bases and J by 0 bases, with 10 bases between them. The V gene's germline CDR1 is SGHAT and CDR2 FQNNGV. The CDR3 is 14 residues long. The CDR3 loop reads CASSPPSVNTEAFF. The CDR3 bases are TGTGCCAGCAGCCCCCCCTCGGTGAACACTGAAGCTTTCTTT.

This clonotype has a handful of counts. The V gene is TRBV12-3 or TRBV12-4, the J gene TRBJ2-3; no clear D. This CDR3 contains 16 residues. V lost 5 bases and J lost 2, with 17 bases in between. The CDR3, as DNA: TGTGCCAGCAGTCCGAGTTATGCGGTCTCCACAGATACGCAGTATTTT. The encoded protein is CASSPSYAVSTDTQYF.

This clonotype was detected a few times. This chain links TRBV19 with TRBJ2-7; the match to TRBD2 covers 9 bases. V dropped 3 bases and J dropped 5; count of bases not matched to a gene: 8. The CDR3 consists of 15 residues. Germline V gene data show CDR1 as LNHDA and CDR2 as SQIVND (reference sequence). The CDR3 DNA follows: TGTGCCAGTAGTATTTTGGCTAGCGGGAACCACGAGCAGTACTTC. Its protein is CASSILASGNHEQYF.

This rearrangement joins TRBV7-9 to TRBJ2-1; 9 positions match TRBD2. The trim removed 0 bases at V and 5 bases at J, leaving 14 bases unmatched. In germline, CDR1 is SEHNR, CDR2 FQNEAQ (reference sequence). The CDR3 loop spans 19 amino acids. CDR3 sequence: CASSLAGPSGRNSHNEQFF. The CDR3 DNA sequence: TGTGCCAGCAGCTTAGCGGGTCCGAGCGGGAGGAACAGCCACAATGAGCAGTTCTTC.

The sample holds a few counts of this clonotype. The chain has TRBV4-3 and TRBJ2-2; D might be TRBD2 (5 bases). The CDR3 runs to 18 residues. Trimming cost V 0 bases and J 3 bases, with 17 bases left between them. From germline, CDR1 is LGHNA and CDR2 YSLEER. CDR3 amino acids: CASSQDMASPTYTGELFF. The DNA for the CDR3 is TGCGCCAGCAGCCAAGACATGGCTAGCCCAACGTACACCGGGGAGCTGTTTTTT.